The T cell receptor (beta chain) described here comes from a study of blood T cell repertoires in COVID-19. Study as a whole: From the United States, Italy and Spain came samples of acute and convalescent COVID-19. PBMCs, B-cell-depleted T cells, or T cells provided the cDNA or gDNA that made up the material.

V was shortened by 6 bases and J by 2 bases, with 6 bases between the two germline ends. From germline, CDR1 is SGHAT and CDR2 FQNNGV. CDR3 length: 12 residues. Per the authors' pipeline: Reference gene primer amplification in the assay estimated nucleated cell counts. Measured with immunoSEQ multiplex PCR; TCRdb has only the in-frame clones, and not every one. The V and J calls and the clone size are those of that table, but D and trimming were determined from the DNA. The profile covers about 270,000 clones, with 82% appearing a single time and 3.1% taken by the ten largest. V usage is TRBV11-2 and J usage is TRBJ2-3, with a weak D call TRBD2 (6 bases). The TCR comes from a woman aged 18-35 years with acute or convalescent COVID-19. Sequenced: peripheral blood. Here the CDR3 DNA reads TGTGCCAGCAGGGACTACACAGATACGCAGTATTTT. Its translation is CASRDYTDTQYF.